What follows describes a single TCR beta chain. Antigen: not known. Profiled with immunoSEQ multiplex PCR; TCRdb holds only in-frame clones, not every one. The sample comprises 77,000 or so clones, 85% to 95% of which are singletons, and approximately 10% rests with the top ten. The CDR3 length is 14 residues. The ends lost 4 bases at V and 3 bases at J; junction bases unmatched: 5. Germline V lookup: CDR1 MNHNY, CDR2 SVGAGI (reference sequence). The data originate from a study of OX40 agonist ivuxolimab in advanced cancers. Study background: Administration of intravenous ivuxolimab to patients occurred every 2 weeks at 0.01 to 10 mg/kg.

The study, taken as a whole, reports: Clonal expansion from baseline to week 6 occurred in both CD4+ and CD8+ T cells. Partial responders dosed at 0.1-3.0 mg/kg displayed clonal expansion ranking among the lowest. Nonresponders, in some cases, also had low normalized T-cell clonal expansion.

The sequence came from an adult with an advanced solid tumor such as melanoma, head and neck, liver or kidney cancer. This chain joins TRBV6-6 and TRBJ2-7, with TRBD2 matching over 8 bases. The starting material was CD4+ or CD8+ T cells sorted from blood, obtained in a trial of the OX40 agonist ivuxolimab. CDR3 region: CASSFSGGVYEQYF. DNA of the CDR3: TGTGCCAGCAGTTTCTCCGGGGGGGTCTACGAGCAGTACTTC.